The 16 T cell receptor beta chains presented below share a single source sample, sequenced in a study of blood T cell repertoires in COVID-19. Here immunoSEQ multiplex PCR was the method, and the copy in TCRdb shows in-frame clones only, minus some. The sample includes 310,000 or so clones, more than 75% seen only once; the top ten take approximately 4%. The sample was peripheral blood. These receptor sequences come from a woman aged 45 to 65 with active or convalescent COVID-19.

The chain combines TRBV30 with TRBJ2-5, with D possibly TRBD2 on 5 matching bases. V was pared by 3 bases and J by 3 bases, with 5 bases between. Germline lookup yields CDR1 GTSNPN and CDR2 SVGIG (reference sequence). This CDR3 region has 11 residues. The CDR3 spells CAWSGEETQYF. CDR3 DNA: TGTGCCTGGAGCGGGGAAGAGACCCAGTACTTC.

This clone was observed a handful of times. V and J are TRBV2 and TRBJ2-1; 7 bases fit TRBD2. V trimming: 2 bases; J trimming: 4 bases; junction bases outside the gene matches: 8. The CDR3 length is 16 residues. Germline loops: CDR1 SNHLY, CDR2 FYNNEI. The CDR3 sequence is CASSERASGPYNEQFF. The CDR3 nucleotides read TGTGCCAGCAGTGAACGGGCTAGCGGACCTTACAATGAGCAGTTCTTC.

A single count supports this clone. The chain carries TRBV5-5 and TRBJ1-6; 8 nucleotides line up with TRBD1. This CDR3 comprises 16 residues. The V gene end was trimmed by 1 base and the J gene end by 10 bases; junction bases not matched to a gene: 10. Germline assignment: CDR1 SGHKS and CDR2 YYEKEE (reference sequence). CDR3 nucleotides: TGTGCCAGCAGCTTGTTTCAGTGGACAGGGAACTCACCCCTCCACTTT. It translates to CASSLFQWTGNSPLHF.

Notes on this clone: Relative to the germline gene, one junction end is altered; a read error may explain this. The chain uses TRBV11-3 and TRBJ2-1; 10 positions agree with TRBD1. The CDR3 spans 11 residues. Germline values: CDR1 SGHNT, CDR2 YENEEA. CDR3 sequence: CASRGTGEAVF. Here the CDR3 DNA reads TGTGCCAGCAGGGGGACAGGGGAGGCGGTCTTC.

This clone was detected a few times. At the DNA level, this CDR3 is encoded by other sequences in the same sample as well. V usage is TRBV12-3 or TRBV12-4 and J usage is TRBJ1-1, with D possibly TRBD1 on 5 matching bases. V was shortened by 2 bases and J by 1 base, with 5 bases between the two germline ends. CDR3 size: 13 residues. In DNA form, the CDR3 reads TGTGCCAGCAGTTTACAGGGGAACACTGAAGCTTTCTTT. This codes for CASSLQGNTEAFF.

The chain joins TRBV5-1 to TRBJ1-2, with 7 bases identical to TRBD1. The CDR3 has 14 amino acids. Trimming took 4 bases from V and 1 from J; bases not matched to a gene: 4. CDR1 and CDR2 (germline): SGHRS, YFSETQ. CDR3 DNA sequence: TGCGCCAGCAGCGGAGGGGGCCTTAACTATGGCTACACCTTC. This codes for CASSGGGLNYGYTF.

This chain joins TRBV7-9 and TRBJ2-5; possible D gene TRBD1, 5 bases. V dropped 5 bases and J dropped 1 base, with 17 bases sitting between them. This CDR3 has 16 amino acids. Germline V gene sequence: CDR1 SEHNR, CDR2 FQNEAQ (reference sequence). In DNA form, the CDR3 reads TGTGCCAGCAGCGAGGCCGGGCAGGGCCCCCAAGAGACCCAGTACTTC. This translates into CASSEAGQGPQETQYF. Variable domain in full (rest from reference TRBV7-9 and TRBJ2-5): DTGVSQNPRHKITKRGQNVTFRCDPISEHNRLYWYRQTLGQGPEFLTYFQNEAQLEKSRLLSDRFSAERPKGSFSTLEIQRTEQGDSAMYLCASSEAGQGPQETQYFGPGTRLLVL.

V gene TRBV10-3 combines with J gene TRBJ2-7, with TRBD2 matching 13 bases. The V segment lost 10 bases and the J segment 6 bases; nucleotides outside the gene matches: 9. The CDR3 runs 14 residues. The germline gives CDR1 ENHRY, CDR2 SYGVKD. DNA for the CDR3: TGTGCCACCCGGACTAGCGGGAGTTTCTTCGAGCAGTACTTC. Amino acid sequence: CATRTSGSFFEQYF.

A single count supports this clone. DNA for the CDR3: TGTGCCAGCAGCCAGAGGGGGGGAAGTATGGCTGAAGCTTTCTTT. Its protein is CASSQRGGSMAEAFF. The chain links TRBV3-1 (or the pseudogene TRBV3-2) to TRBJ1-1; possibly TRBD1 for D (6 bases). This CDR3 spans 15 amino acids. CDR1 is LGHDT, CDR2 YNNKEL, per germline (reference sequence). Trimming took off 3 bases at V and 6 bases at J, with 17 bases between the two ends.

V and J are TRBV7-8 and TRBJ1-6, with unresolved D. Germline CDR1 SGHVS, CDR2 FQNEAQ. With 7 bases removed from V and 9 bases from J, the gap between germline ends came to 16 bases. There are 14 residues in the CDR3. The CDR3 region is CASTKRGKASPLHF. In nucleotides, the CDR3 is TGTGCCAGCACCAAACGAGGCAAAGCTTCACCCCTCCACTTT.

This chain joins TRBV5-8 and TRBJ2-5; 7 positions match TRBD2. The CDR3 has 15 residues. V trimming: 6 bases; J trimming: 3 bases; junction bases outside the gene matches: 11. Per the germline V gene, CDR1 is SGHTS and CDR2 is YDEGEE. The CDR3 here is CASTLGGVEEETQYF. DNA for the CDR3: TGTGCCAGCACCCTGGGGGGGGTTGAGGAAGAGACCCAGTACTTC.

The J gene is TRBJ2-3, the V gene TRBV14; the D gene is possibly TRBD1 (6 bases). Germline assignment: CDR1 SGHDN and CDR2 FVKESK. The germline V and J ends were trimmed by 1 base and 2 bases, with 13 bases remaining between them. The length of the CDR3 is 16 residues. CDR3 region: CASSQVLRDTTDTQYF. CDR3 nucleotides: TGTGCCAGCAGCCAAGTTCTCCGGGACACCACAGATACGCAGTATTTT.

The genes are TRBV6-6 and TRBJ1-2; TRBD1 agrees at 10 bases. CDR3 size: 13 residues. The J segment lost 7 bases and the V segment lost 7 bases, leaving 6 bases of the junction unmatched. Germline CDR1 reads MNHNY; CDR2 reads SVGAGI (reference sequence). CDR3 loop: CASTVTGGGGYTF. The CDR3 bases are TGTGCCAGCACCGTGACAGGGGGCGGTGGCTACACCTTC.

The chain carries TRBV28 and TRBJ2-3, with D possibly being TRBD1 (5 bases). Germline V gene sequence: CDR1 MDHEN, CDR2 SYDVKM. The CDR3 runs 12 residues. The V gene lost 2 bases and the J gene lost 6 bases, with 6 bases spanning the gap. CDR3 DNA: TGTGCCAGCAGTTTAAGACAGGATACGCAGTATTTT. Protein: CASSLRQDTQYF.

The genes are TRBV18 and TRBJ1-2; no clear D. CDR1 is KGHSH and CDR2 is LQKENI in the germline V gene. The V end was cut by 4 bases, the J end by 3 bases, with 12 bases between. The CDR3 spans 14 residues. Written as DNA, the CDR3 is TGTGCCAGCTCACAAAATGAGGGTGACTATGGCTACACCTTC. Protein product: CASSQNEGDYGYTF.

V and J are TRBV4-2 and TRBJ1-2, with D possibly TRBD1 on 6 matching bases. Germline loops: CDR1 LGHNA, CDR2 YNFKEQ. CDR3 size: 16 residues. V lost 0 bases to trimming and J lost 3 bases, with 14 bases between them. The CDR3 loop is CASSQELTGGYYGYTF. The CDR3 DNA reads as TGTGCCAGCAGCCAAGAGTTGACGGGGGGCTACTATGGCTACACCTTC.